This T cell receptor beta chain was captured by sequencing in a study of tumor T cells in aggressive B-cell lymphoma. This CDR3 is built from 16 residues. V gave up 2 bases and J gave up 5 bases; unmatched junction bases: 6. In germline, CDR1 is SGDLS, CDR2 YYNGEE. Some clones are missing from TCRdb's copy, which holds only in-frame ones; the method was immunoSEQ multiplex PCR. Of 3,500 to 4,000 clones in the sample, about 94% were seen once. This sequence originates from an adult with diffuse large B cell lymphoma. V and J are TRBV9 and TRBJ1-4; 10 nucleotides match TRBD1. The specimen sequenced was tumor tissue. CDR3 DNA: TGTGCCAGCAGCGTGGGACAGGGGCTCCCGAATGAAAAACTGTTTTTT. Protein product: CASSVGQGLPNEKLFF.